The clone carrying this T cell receptor (beta chain) was counted a few times. Only in-frame clones appear in the TCRdb table, and some are missing; sequencing was by immunoSEQ multiplex PCR. The data show under 300,000 clones, approximately 85% seen once. The data originate from a study of blood T cell repertoires in COVID-19. Study-wide background: Material from acute and convalescent COVID-19 was sourced from the United States, Italy and Spain.

Individuals aged about 18 to 90 years were recruited from 24 US areas. Clinical history as reported by participants underpinned cohort assignment. This CDR3 is built from 16 residues. V was cut by 2 bases and J by 1 base, with 12 bases left in between. Germline lookup yields CDR1 LNHNV and CDR2 YYDKDF (reference sequence). The clonotype originates from a woman in her forties or fifties who had recovered from COVID-19. The V gene is TRBV15, the J gene TRBJ1-5; no clear D gene. Input material: PBMCs or T cells enriched from blood (not recorded which). This chain's CDR3 is CATSRPRTGSNQPQHF. The CDR3 DNA reads TGTGCCACCAGCAGACCTAGGACGGGGAGCAATCAGCCCCAGCATTTT.